One T cell receptor (beta chain) is described in this entry. It lacks a known antigen. No base-level quality is on record; no much larger clone is a single base apart. This sample stems from a study of multiple sclerosis patients with progressive multifocal leukoencephalopathy (dated by TCRdb to the late 2010s). About the study as a whole: Four or five natalizumab-treated MS patients who did not develop PML were used as controls and were sampled longitudinally. Two natalizumab-treated patients who later developed PML were followed longitudinally from before therapy through 6 and 12 months to PML onset. The goal of the study was to detect any JC virus-specific or public T-cell expansions that arose at the time of PML onset. The study examined peripheral T and B cells of MS patients who developed PML (4 under natalizumab, 1 after alemtuzumab) and treated patients who did not. The paper as a whole reports these results and caveats: Only PML patients had TRB clones above 0.5% frequency, but the clones expanded at PML onset were already present before and during natalizumab therapy. Only peripheral blood was analyzed, although cerebrospinal fluid or brain lymphocytes might be more informative for natalizumab-associated PML. When PML developed, no shared TRBV or TRBJ gene usage and no preferred TRBV-TRBJ pairings were found. With only a small, descriptive cohort, it remained unclear whether the findings reflect JC virus infection or general immunocompromise. In most PML patients, lower normalized Shannon entropy suggested less diverse TRB repertoires, while the natalizumab-treated controls had values close to 1.

The sample's time point, from its label and the paper: before natalizumab initiation. Every listed patient had earlier received interferon beta, and every PML patient was female. Before the first natalizumab infusion, T0 blood samples were collected. Ficoll-Hypaque density gradient centrifugation was used to isolate peripheral blood mononuclear cells. V is cut back by 4 bases and J by 7 bases, with 14 bases in the junction unmatched. The germline V gene provides CDR1 MGHRA and CDR2 YSYEKL. The CDR3 holds 17 amino acids from the cysteine to the phenylalanine. Here the CDR3 DNA is all that survives: 51 bases in frame from base 1. Amplification of TRB CDR3 regions from genomic DNA was performed at survey-level depth using the immunoSEQ two-step multiplex PCR. Synthetic inline TR CDR3 controls covering all V-J pairings were spiked into each PCR to estimate template counts and remove amplification bias. Reads went through processing to reduce amplification and sequencing bias, and quantification was done against synthetic TR CDR3 analogs. The source study handled its data this way. Raw data were processed in ImmunoSEQ Analyzer, with out-of-frame sequences and CDR3s containing stop codons removed, and gene names were assigned according to IMGT nomenclature. Repertoire diversity was summarized as normalized Shannon entropy, defined as 1 minus Pielou's evenness. TRB sequences were treated as identical only when sharing V gene, J gene and CDR3. Public PML clonotypes were defined as CDR3s shared by two or more PML-onset samples but absent from earlier samples, from controls, and from public databases. Positional CDR3 amino acid composition was analyzed in Skylign with the observed count method. TCRdb re-hosts the immuneACCESS table, in-frame sequences only. Its copies lack some clones; in the studies checked, an unresolved V gene accounts for under half of them, and the cause for the rest is not known. V and J calls and clone size follow that table, whereas D and trimming were derived from the DNA. A total of 25,000 to 30,000 clones appear in this sample, approximately 90% of them only once. The top ten clones comprise 1.1% of the sample.

Recombination joined TRBV4-1 with TRBJ1-5; 9 of the junction bases match TRBD1. The clonotype comes from a human donor with multiple sclerosis. Sequenced sample: PBMCs. In nucleotides, the sequence is TGCGCCAGCAGCCGCGGACCTGGGACAGGGCAGGAGCAGCCCCAGCATTTT. Its coded protein is CASSRGPGTGQEQPQHF.